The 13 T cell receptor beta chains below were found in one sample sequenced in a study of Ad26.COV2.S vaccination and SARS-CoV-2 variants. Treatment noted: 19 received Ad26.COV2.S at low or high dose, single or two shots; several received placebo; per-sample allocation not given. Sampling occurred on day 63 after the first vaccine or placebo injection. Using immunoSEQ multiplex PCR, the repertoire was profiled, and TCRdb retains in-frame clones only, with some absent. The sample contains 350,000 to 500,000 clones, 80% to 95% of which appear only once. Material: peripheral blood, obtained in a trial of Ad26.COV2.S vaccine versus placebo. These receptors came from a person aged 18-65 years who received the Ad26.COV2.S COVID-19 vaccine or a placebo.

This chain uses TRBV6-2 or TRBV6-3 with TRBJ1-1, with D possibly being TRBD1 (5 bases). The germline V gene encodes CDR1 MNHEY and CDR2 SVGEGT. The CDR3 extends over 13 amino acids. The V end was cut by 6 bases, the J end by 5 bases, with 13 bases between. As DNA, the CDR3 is TGTGCCAGCAGCTCCCAGGGAGGGACTGAAGCTTTCTTT. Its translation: CASSSQGGTEAFF.

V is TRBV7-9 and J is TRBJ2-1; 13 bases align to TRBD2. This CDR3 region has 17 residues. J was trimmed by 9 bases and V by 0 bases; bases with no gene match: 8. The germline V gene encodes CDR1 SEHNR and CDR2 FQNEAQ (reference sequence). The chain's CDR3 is CASSLAPGLAGVGEQFF. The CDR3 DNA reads TGTGCCAGCAGCTTAGCGCCCGGACTAGCGGGAGTCGGTGAGCAGTTCTTC.

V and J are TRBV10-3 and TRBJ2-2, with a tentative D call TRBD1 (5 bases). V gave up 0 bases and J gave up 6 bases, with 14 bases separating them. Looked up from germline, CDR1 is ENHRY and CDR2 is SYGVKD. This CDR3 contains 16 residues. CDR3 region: CAISESGRVMAGELFF. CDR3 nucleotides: TGTGCCATCAGTGAGTCGGGCAGGGTTATGGCCGGGGAGCTGTTTTTT.

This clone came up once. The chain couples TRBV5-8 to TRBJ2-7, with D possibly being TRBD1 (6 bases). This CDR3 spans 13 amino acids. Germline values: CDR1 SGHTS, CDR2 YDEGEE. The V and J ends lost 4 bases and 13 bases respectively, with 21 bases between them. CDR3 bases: TGTGCCAGCAGCAGTCTGCCAGGGGACGTGCATTACTTC. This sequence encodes CASSSLPGDVHYF.

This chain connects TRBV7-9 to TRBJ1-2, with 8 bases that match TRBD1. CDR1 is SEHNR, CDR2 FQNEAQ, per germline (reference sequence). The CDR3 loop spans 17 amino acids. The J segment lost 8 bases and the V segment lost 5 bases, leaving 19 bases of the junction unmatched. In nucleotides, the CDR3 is TGTGCCAGCAGCCTCTCGGACAGGGTAAAGGTATTTGCGGGCTACACCTTC. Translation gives CASSLSDRVKVFAGYTF.

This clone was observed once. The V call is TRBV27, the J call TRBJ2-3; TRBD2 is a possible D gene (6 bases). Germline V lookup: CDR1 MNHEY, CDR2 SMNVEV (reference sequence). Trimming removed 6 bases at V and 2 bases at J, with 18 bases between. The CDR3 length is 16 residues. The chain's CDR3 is CASRGTHSGHTDTQYF. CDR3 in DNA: TGTGCCAGCAGGGGGACCCATAGCGGACACACAGATACGCAGTATTTT.

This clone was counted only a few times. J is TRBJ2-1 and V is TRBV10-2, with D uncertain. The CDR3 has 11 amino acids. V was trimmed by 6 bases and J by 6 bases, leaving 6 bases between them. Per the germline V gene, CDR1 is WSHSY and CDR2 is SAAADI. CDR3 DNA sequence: TGCGCCAGCAGCGGAAGCAATGAGCAGTTCTTC. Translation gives CASSGSNEQFF.

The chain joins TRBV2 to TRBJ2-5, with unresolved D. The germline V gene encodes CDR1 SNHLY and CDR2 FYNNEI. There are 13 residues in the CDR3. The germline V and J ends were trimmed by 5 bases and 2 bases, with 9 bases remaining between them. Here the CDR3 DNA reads TGTGCCAGCAGTACACAGCCTCAAGAGACCCAGTACTTC. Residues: CASSTQPQETQYF.

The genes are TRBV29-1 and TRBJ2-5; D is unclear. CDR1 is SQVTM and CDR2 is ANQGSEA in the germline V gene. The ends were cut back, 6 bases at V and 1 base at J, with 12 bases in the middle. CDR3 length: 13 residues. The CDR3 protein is CSVQQRLQETQYF. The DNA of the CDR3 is TGCAGCGTCCAACAGAGACTCCAAGAGACCCAGTACTTC. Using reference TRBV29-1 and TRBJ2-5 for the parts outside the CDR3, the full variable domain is SAVISQKPSRDICQRGTSLTIQCQVDSQVTMMFWYRQQPGQSLTLIATANQGSEATYESGFVIDKFPISRPNLTFSTLTVSNMSPEDSSIYLCSVQQRLQETQYFGPGTRLLVL.

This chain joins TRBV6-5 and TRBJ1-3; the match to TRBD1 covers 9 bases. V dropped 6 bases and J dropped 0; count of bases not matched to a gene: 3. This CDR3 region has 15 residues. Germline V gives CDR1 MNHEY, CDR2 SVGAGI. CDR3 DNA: TGTGCCAGCAGGGCGGGACAGGGCTCTGGAAACACCATATATTTT. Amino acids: CASRAGQGSGNTIYF.

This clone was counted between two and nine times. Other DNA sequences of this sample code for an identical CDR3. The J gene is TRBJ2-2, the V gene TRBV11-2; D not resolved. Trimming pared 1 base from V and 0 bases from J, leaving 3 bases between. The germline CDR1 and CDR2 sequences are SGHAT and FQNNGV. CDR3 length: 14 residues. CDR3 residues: CASSLGPNTGELFF. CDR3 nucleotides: TGTGCCAGCAGCTTAGGGCCGAACACCGGGGAGCTGTTTTTT.

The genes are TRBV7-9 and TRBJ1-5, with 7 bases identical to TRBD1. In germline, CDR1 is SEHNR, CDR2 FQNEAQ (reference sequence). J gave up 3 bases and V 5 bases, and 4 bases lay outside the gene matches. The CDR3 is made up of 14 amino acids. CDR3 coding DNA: TGTGCCAGCAGCCTGACAGGGAACAATCAGCCCCAGCATTTT. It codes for CASSLTGNNQPQHF.

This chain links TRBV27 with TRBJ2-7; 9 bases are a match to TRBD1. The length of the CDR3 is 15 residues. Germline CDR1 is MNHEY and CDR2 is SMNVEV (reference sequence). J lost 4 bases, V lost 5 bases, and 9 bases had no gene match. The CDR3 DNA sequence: TGTGCCAGCAGTCCCTCCGGGACAGGGACATACGAGCAGTACTTC. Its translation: CASSPSGTGTYEQYF.